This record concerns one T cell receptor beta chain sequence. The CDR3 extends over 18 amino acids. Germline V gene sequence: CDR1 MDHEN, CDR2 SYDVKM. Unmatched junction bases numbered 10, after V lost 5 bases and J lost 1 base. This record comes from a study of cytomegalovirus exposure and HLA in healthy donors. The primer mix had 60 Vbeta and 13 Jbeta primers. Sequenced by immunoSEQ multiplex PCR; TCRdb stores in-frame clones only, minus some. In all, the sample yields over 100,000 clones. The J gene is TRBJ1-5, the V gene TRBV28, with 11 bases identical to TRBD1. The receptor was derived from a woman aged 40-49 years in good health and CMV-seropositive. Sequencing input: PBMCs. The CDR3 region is CASSPGQGAKGSNQPQHF. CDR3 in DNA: TGTGCCAGCAGTCCTGGACAGGGGGCCAAAGGGAGCAATCAGCCCCAGCATTTT. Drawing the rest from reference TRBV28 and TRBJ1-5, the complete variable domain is DVKVTQSSRYLVKRTGEKVFLECVQDMDHENMFWYRQDPGLGLRLIYFSYDVKMKEKGDIPEGYSVSREKKERFSLILESASTNQTSMYLCASSPGQGAKGSNQPQHFGDGTRLSIL.